This T cell receptor (beta chain) appears in the sequencing data of a study of T-cell reconstitution after alpha-beta-depleted transplantation in children. Trimming pared 6 bases from V and 4 bases from J, leaving 12 bases between. Germline CDR1 and CDR2: ENHRY and SYGVKD. The CDR3 is 13 amino acids. This clonotype was detected ten times or more. Molecular barcoding with unique molecular identifiers was used for the TCRbeta library. TCRdb re-called the PCR reads with MiXCR, one entry per CDR3 protein. The profile shows about 610,000 distinct CDR3 sequences, 10% to 13% of them singletons. The chain employs TRBV10-3 and TRBJ1-1; tentatively, D is TRBD1 (6 bases). Sequences were derived from PBMCs from the stem cell graft donor, sampled from the stem cell graft. This receptor was taken from a human donor who donated a stem cell graft to a child with acute myeloid leukemia. Here the CDR3 DNA reads TGTGCCATCAGCCCCAGGGGAGGCACTGAAGCTTTCTTT. It yields the protein CAISPRGGTEAFF.